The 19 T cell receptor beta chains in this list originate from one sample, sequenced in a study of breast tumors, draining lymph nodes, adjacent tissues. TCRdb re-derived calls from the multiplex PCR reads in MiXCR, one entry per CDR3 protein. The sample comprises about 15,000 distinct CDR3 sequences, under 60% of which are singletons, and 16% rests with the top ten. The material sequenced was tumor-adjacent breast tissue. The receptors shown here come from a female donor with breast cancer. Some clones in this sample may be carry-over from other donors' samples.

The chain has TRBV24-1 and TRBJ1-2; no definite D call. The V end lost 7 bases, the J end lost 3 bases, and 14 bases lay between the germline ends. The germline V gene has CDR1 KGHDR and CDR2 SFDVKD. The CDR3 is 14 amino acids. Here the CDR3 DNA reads TGTGCCACCAGCGAAAGGCACAGCTACTATGGCTACACCTTC. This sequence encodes CATSERHSYYGYTF.

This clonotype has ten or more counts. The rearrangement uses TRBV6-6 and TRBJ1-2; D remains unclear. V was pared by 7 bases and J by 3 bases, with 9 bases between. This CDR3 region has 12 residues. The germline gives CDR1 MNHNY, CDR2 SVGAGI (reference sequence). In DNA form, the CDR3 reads TGTGCCAGCACGGGCGGGGACTATGGCTACACCTTC. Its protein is CASTGGDYGYTF.

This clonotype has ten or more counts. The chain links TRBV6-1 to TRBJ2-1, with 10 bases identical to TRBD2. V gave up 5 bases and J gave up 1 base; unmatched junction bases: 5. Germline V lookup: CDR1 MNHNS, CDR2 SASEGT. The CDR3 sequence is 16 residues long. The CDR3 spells CASSNSGGISYNEQFF. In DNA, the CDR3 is TGTGCCAGCAGTAATAGCGGGGGGATATCCTACAATGAGCAGTTCTTC.

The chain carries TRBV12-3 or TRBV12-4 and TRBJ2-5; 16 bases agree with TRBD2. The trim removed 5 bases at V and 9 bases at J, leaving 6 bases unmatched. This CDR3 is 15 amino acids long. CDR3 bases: TGTGCCAGCAGTCCCGGGACTAGCGGGAGGGAAGCCCAGTACTTC. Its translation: CASSPGTSGREAQYF.

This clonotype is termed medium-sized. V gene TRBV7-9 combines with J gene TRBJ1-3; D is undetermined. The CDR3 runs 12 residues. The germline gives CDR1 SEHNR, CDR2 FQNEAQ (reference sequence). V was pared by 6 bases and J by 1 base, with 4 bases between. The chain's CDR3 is CASRNSGNTIYF. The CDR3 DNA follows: TGTGCCAGCAGAAATTCTGGAAACACCATATATTTT.

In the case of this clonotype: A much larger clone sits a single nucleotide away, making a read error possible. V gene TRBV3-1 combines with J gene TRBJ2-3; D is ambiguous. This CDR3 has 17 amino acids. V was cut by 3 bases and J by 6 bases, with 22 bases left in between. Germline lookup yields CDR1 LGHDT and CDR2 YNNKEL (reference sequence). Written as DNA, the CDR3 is TGTGCCAGCAGCCAGGGCCCCACCGCACCGAAGGCGGATACGCAGTATTTT. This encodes CASSQGPTAPKADTQYF.

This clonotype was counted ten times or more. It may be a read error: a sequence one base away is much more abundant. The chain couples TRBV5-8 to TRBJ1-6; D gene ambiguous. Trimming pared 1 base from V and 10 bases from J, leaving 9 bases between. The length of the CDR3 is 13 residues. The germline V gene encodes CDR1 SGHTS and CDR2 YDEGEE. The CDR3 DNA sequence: TGTGCCAGCAGCTTGTTGGGTGCCTCACCCCTCCACTTT. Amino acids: CASSLLGASPLHF.

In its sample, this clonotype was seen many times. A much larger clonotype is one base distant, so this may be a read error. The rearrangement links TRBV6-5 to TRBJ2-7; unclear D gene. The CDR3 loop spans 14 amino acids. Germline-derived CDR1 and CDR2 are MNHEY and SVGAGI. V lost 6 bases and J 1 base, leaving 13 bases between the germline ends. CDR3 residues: CASSLFGASYEQYF. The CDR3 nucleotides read TGTGCCAGCAGCCTGTTCGGAGCGTCCTACGAGCAGTACTTC.

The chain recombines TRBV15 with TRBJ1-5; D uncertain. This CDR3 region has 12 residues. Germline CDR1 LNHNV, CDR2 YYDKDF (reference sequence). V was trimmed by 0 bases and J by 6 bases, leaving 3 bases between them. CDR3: CATSRDTQPQHF. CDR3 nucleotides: TGTGCCACCAGCAGAGACACTCAGCCCCAGCATTTT.

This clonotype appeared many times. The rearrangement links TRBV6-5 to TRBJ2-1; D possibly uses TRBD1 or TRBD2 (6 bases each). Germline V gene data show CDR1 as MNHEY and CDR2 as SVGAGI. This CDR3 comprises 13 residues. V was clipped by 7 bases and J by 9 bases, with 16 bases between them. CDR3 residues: CASNRGPGSEQFF. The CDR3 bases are TGTGCCAGCAACCGGGGGCCAGGTAGTGAGCAGTTCTTC.

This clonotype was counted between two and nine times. Here the CDR3 DNA reads TGTGCCAGCAGTCGTACGGGTCTTAACACTGAAGCTTTCTTT. Encoded protein: CASSRTGLNTEAFF. The chain uses TRBV6-5 and TRBJ1-1; the D is unclear. Deletions cut 5 bases from V and 2 bases from J, with 12 bases between. Germline values: CDR1 MNHEY, CDR2 SVGAGI. The CDR3 extends over 14 amino acids.

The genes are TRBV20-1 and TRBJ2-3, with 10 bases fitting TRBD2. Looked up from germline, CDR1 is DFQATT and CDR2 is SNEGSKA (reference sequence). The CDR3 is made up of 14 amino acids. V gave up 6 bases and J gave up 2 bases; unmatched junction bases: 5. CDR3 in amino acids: CSAPGLATTDTQYF. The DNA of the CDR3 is TGCAGTGCACCGGGACTAGCGACCACAGATACGCAGTATTTT.

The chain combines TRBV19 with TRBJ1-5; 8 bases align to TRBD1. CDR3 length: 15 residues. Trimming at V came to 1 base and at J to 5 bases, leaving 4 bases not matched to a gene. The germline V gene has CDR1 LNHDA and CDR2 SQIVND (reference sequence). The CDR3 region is CASSIATGAHQPQHF. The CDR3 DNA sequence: TGTGCCAGTAGTATAGCGACAGGGGCCCATCAGCCCCAGCATTTT.

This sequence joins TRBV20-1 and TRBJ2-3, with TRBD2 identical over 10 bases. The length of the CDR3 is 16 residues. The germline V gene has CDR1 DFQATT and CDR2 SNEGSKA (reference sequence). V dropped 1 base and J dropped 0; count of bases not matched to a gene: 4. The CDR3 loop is CSARVLAGASTDTQYF. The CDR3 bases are TGCAGTGCTAGAGTGCTAGCGGGAGCTAGCACAGATACGCAGTATTTT.

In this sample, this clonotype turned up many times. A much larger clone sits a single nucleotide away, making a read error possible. The CDR3, as DNA: TGCAGTGCTAGGCGTCTAGCGGGATCGGCTGAGCAGTTCTTC. As protein: CSARRLAGSAEQFF. The chain recombines TRBV20-1 with TRBJ2-1; 9 bases agree with TRBD2. V was pared by 3 bases and J by 9 bases, with 9 bases of the junction left unmatched. The CDR3 consists of 14 residues. Germline CDR1 and CDR2: DFQATT and SNEGSKA (reference sequence).

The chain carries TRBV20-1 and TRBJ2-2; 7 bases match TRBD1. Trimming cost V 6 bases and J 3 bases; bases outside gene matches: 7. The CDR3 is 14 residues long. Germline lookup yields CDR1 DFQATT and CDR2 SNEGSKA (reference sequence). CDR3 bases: TGCAGTGCCCGGACAGGTCGTGACACCGGGGAGCTGTTTTTT. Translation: CSARTGRDTGELFF.

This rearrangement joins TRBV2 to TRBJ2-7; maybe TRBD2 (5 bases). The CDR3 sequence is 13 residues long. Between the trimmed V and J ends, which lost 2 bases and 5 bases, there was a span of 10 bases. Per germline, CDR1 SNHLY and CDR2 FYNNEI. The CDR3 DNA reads TGTGCCAGCAGTGAATGGGCCGGGGACGAGCAGTACTTC. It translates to CASSEWAGDEQYF.

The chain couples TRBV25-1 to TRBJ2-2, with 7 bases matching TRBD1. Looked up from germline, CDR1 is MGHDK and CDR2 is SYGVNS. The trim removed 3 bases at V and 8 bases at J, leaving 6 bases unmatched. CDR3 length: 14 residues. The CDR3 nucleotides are TGTGCCAGCAGTGACCGACCACAGGGGGGGGAGCTGTTTTTT. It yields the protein CASSDRPQGGELFF.

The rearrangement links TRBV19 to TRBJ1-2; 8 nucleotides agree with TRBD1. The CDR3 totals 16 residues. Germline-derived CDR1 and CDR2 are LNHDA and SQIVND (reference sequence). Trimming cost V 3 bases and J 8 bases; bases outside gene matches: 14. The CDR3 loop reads CASSIRMDRALGGYTF. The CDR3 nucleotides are TGTGCCAGTAGTATCCGAATGGACAGGGCCTTGGGGGGCTACACCTTC.